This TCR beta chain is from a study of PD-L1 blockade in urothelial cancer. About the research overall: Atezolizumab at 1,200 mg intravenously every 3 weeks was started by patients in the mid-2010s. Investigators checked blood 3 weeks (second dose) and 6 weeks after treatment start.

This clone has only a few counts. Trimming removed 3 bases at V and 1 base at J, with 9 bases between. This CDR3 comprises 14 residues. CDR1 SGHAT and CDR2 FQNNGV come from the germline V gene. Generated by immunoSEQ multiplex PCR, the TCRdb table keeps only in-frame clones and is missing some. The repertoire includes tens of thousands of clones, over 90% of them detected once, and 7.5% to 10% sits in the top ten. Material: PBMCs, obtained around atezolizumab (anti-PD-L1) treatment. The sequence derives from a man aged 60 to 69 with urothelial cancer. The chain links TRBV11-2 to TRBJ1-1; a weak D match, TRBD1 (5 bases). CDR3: CASSLDTPNTEAFF. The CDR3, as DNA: TGTGCCAGCAGCTTGGACACTCCGAACACTGAAGCTTTCTTT.